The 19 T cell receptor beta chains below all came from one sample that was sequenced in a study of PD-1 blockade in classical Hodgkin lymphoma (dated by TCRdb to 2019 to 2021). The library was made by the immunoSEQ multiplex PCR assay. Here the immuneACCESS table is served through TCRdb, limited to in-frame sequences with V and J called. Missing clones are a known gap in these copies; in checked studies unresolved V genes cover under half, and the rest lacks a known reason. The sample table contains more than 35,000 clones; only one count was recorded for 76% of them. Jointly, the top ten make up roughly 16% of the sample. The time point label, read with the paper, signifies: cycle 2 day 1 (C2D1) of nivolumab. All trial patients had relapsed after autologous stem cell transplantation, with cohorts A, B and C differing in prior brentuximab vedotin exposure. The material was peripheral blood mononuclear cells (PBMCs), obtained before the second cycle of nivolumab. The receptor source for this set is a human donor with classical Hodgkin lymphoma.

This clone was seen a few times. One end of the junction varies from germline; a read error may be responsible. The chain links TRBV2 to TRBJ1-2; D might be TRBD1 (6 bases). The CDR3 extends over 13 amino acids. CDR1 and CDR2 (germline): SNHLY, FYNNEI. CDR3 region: CASRALGRGGYSF. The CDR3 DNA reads TGTGCCAGCAGGGCACTAGGCAGGGGCGGCTACTCCTTC.

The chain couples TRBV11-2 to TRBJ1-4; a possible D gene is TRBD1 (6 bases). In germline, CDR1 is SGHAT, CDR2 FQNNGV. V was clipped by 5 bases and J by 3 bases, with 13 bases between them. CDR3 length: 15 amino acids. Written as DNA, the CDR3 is TGTGCCAGCAGCCCACAGGGATTTGCTAATGAAAAACTGTTTTTT. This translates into CASSPQGFANEKLFF.

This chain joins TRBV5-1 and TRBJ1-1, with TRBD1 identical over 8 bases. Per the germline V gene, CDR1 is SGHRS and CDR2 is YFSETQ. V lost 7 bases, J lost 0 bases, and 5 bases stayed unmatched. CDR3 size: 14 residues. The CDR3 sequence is CASRSGQVNTEAFF. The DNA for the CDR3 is TGCGCCAGCCGCTCGGGACAGGTGAACACTGAAGCTTTCTTT.

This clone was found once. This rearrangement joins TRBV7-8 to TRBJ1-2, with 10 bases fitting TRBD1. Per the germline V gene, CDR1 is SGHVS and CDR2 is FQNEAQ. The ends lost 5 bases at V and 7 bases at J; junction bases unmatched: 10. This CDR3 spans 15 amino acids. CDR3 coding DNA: TGTGCCAGCAGCCTCTATCGACAGGGGGCAGGTGGCTACACCTTC. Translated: CASSLYRQGAGGYTF.

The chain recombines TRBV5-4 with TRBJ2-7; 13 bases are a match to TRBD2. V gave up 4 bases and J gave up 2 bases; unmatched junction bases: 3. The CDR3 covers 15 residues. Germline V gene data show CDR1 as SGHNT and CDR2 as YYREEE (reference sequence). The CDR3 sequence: CASSTGTSGTYEQYF. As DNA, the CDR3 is TGTGCCAGCAGCACCGGGACTAGCGGGACCTACGAGCAGTACTTC.

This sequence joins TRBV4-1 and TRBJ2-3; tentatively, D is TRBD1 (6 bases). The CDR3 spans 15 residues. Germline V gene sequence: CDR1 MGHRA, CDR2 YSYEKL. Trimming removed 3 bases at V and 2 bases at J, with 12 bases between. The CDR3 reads CASSHRTVFTDTQYF. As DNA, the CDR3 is TGCGCCAGCAGCCACCGGACAGTATTCACAGATACGCAGTATTTT.

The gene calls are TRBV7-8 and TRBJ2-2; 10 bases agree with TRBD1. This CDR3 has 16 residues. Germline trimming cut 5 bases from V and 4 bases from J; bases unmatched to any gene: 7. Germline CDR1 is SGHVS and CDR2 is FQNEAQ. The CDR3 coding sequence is TGTGCCAGCAGCACAAGGACAGGGGGAGGCACCGGGGAGCTGTTTTTT. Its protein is CASSTRTGGGTGELFF.

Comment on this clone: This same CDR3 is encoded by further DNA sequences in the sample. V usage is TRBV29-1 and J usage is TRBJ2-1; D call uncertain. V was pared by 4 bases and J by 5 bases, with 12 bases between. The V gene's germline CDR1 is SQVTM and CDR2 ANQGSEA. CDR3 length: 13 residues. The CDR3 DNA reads TGCAGCGTTGTTAGGGCCCCTAACAATGAGCAGTTCTTC. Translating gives CSVVRAPNNEQFF.

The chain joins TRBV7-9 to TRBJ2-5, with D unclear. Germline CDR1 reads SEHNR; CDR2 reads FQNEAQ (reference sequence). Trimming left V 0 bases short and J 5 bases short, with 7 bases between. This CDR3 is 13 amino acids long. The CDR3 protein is CASSLAVAETQYF. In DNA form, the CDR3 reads TGTGCCAGCAGCTTAGCTGTGGCGGAGACCCAGTACTTC.

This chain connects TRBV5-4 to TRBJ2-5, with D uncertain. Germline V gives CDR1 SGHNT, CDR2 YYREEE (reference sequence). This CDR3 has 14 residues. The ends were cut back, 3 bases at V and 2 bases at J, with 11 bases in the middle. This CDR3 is CASSSKTGQETQYF. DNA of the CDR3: TGTGCCAGCAGCTCGAAGACTGGTCAAGAGACCCAGTACTTC.

The CDR3 loop is CSEGAIKWETQYF. CDR3 DNA sequence: TGCAGCGAGGGGGCCATTAAGTGGGAGACCCAGTACTTC. The rearrangement joins TRBV29-1 to TRBJ2-5, with 7 bases that match TRBD1. There are 13 residues in the CDR3. The germline V gene has CDR1 SQVTM and CDR2 ANQGSEA. The V gene end was trimmed by 7 bases and the J gene end by 5 bases; junction bases not matched to a gene: 10.

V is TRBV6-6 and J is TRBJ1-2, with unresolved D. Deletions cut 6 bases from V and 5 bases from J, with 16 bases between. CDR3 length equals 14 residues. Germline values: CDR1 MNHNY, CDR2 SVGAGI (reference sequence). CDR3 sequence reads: CASRNKGLGYGYTF. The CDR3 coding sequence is TGTGCCAGCAGGAACAAGGGCCTCGGGTATGGCTACACCTTC.

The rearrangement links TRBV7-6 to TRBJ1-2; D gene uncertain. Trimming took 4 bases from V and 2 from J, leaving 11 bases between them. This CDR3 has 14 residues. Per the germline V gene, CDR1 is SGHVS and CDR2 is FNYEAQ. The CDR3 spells CASSSGRGNYGYTF. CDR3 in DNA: TGTGCCAGCAGCTCCGGTCGGGGAAACTATGGCTACACCTTC.

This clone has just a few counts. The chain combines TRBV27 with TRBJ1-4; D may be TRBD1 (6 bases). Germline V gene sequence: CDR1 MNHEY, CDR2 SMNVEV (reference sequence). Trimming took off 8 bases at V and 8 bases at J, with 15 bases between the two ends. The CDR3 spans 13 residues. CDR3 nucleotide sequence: TGTGCCAGCGGGGACATAGGTCCCGAAAAACTGTTTTTT. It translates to CASGDIGPEKLFF.

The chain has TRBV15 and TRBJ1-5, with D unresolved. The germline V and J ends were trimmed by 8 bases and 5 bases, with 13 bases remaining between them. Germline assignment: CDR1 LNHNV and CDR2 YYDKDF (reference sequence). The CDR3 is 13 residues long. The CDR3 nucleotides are TGTGCCACCCCACTTAGAAGGGATCAGCCCCAGCATTTT. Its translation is CATPLRRDQPQHF.

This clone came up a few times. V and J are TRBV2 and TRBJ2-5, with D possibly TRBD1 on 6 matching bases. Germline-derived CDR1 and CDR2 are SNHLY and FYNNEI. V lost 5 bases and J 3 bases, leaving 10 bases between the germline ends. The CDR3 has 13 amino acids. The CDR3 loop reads CASSTGPEETQYF. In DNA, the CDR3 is TGTGCCAGCAGTACAGGGCCGGAAGAGACCCAGTACTTC. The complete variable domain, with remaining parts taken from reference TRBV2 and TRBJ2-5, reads EPEVTQTPSHQVTQMGQEVILRCVPISNHLYFYWYRQILGQKVEFLVSFYNNEISEKSEIFDDQFSVERPDGSNFTLKIRSTKLEDSAMYFCASSTGPEETQYFGPGTRLLVL.

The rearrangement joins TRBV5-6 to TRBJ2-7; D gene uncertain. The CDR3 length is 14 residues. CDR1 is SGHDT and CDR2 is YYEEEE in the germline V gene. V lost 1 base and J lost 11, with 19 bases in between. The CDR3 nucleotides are TGTGCCAGCAGCTTGCCGGGTTTCGGATTACAAGAGTACTTC. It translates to CASSLPGFGLQEYF. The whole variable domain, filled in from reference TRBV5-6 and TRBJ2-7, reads DAGVTQSPTHLIKTRGQQVTLRCSPKSGHDTVSWYQQALGQGPQFIFQYYEEEERQRGNFPDRFSGHQFPNYSSELNVNALLLGDSALYLCASSLPGFGLQEYFGPGTRLTVT.

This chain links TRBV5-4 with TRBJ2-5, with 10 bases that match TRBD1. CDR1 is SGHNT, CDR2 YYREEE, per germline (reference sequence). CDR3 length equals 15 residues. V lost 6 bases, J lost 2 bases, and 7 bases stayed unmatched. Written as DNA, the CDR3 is TGTGCCAGCACCCTTCCGGGACAGGGGCAAGAGACCCAGTACTTC. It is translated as CASTLPGQGQETQYF.

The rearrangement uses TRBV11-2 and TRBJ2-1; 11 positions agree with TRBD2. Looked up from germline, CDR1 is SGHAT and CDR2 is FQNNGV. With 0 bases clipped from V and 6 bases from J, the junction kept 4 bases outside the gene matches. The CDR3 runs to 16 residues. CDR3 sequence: CASSLDLAGGRNEQFF. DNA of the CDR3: TGTGCCAGCAGCTTAGACCTAGCGGGGGGCCGCAATGAGCAGTTCTTC.